A selection of T cell receptor beta chains follows, all from one sample in a study of regulatory T cells in long-lasting Graves disease. Using its own MiXCR run on the multiplex PCR reads, TCRdb lists one record per CDR3 protein. Among roughly 510,000 distinct CDR3 sequences listed, 16% were seen once. The same sample was also studied in work on T cells in Graves' hyperthyroidism and ophthalmopathy.

This material consisted of peripheral blood mononuclear cells (PBMCs), taken at new diagnosis, from a patient treated with antithyroid drugs. The receptors shown here come from a man between 18 and 35 years old with Graves disease. CDR3s include the opening cysteine and the closing phenylalanine or tryptophan. A D gene is named only where the DNA matches it firmly. Clone size appears in some rows only: once, few, many, or a class for an expanded clone.

cdr3_length j_call d_call v_call clone_size cdr3_aa cdr3_nt
14 TRBJ2-7 . TRBV11-2 . CASSLYTVVHEQYF TGTGCCAGCAGCTTATATACGGTCGTCCACGAGCAGTACTTC
15 TRBJ2-3 . TRBV19 . CASSIPSLGTDTQYF TGTGCCAGTAGTATCCCCTCTTTGGGGACCGATACGCAGTATTTT
16 TRBJ2-4 TRBD1 TRBV12-3/TRBV12-4 few CASSPGTGRSKNIQYF TGTGCCAGCAGCCCAGGGACAGGGAGGTCCAAAAACATTCAGTACTTC
13 TRBJ1-1 . TRBV7-9 many CASSLVLGKEAFF TGTGCCAGCAGCTTAGTGTTAGGAAAAGAAGCTTTCTTT
15 TRBJ2-1 . TRBV6-1 . CASETEGLIADEQFF TGTGCCAGCGAAACCGAGGGGCTAATTGCCGATGAGCAGTTCTTC
12 TRBJ2-7 . TRBV2 few CTSSASSYEQYF TGTACCAGCAGTGCCAGCTCCTACGAGCAGTACTTC
13 TRBJ1-5 . TRBV5-6 few CASSLDLGQPQHF TGTGCCAGCAGCTTGGATCTAGGACAGCCCCAGCATTTT
12 TRBJ2-2 . TRBV20-1 . CSARGGSGELFF TGCAGTGCTAGGGGCGGCAGCGGGGAGCTGTTTTTT
15 TRBJ1-1 TRBD1 TRBV28 many CASSRDRASETEAFF TGTGCCAGCAGTCGGGACAGGGCCTCGGAGACTGAAGCTTTCTTT
14 TRBJ2-2 TRBD1 TRBV20-1 . CSAKGQGGTGELFF TGCAGTGCTAAGGGACAGGGTGGGACCGGGGAGCTGTTTTTT